This is a list of T cell receptor beta chains from one sample in a study of cytomegalovirus exposure and HLA in healthy donors. Assay: immunoSEQ multiplex PCR; the TCRdb copy retains only in-frame clones and omits some. The table shows approximately 160,000 clones, with around 80% occurring only once. The material sequenced was PBMCs. The receptor set was obtained from a female donor in good health and CMV-seronegative. Both conserved end residues are part of each CDR3. The D gene is left open where the match is weak. Size is omitted from some rows. Given values are once, few, many or a class for expanded clones.

V: TRBV15
J: TRBJ2-1
size: .
D: .
DNA: TGTGCCACCAGCAGAGGCCTCCCTGGCCAGGCGTACAATGAGCAGTTCTTC
CDR3: CATSRGLPGQAYNEQFF

V: TRBV7-9
J: TRBJ2-7
size: .
D: .
DNA: TGTGCCAGCGGGGCGCCGTACGAGCAGTACTTC
CDR3: CASGAPYEQYF

V: TRBV6-1
J: TRBJ2-7
size: few
D: .
DNA: TGTGCCAGCAGTGATTACCGGAGGGGCTCCTACGAGCAGTACTTC
CDR3: CASSDYRRGSYEQYF

V: TRBV28
J: TRBJ2-7
size: .
D: .
DNA: TGTGCCAGCAGTTTACAGCGTAGGACCTACGAGCAGTACTTC
CDR3: CASSLQRRTYEQYF

V: TRBV5-1
J: TRBJ2-3
size: .
D: .
DNA: TGCGCCAGCACCCTCGGGTCGGCGCAGTACACAGATACGCAGTATTTT
CDR3: CASTLGSAQYTDTQYF

V: TRBV7-9
J: TRBJ2-7
size: .
D: TRBD1
DNA: TGTGCCAGCAGCTTCGGGACAGTCTACTACGAGCAGTACTTC
CDR3: CASSFGTVYYEQYF

V: TRBV7-8
J: TRBJ2-7
size: .
D: TRBD2
DNA: TGTGCCAGCAGCTTGAGCGGGAGCGGCTACGAGCAGTACTTC
CDR3: CASSLSGSGYEQYF

V: TRBV2
J: TRBJ1-2
size: .
D: TRBD1
DNA: TGTGCCAGCAGTGAAGCGGAGGACAGGGCCGGCACCTTC
CDR3: CASSEAEDRAGTF

V: TRBV9
J: TRBJ2-1
size: .
D: TRBD2
DNA: TGTGCCAGCAGCCCAGAGGTGGGCGGGAGAAGGAATGAGCAGTTCTTC
CDR3: CASSPEVGGRRNEQFF

V: TRBV29-1
J: TRBJ2-7
size: .
D: TRBD1
DNA: TGCAGCGTTGAGACGCGACAGGGAAGGTACGCCTACGAGCAGTACTTC
CDR3: CSVETRQGRYAYEQYF

V: TRBV2
J: TRBJ2-1
size: .
D: .
DNA: TGTGCCAGCAGTGAAAGGTGGACAGTCACCTACAATGAGCAGTTCTTC
CDR3: CASSERWTVTYNEQFF